These T cell receptor beta chains were read from a single sample in a study of blood T cell repertoires in COVID-19. TCRdb's table, derived via immunoSEQ multiplex PCR, lists solely in-frame clones and lacks some. This sample carries roughly 250,000 clones, over 80% of them seen once, and the ten largest clones take 1.9%. The sample taken for sequencing was PBMCs or T cells enriched from blood (not recorded which). These receptors all come from a woman aged 18-35 years who had recovered from COVID-19. CDR3s include the opening cysteine and the closing phenylalanine or tryptophan. The order of the fields is clone size, V gene, J gene, D gene, CDR3 protein, CDR3 DNA. The D gene is left open where the match is weak. Clone size is shown for a subset of rows, as once, few, many or a class of expanded clone.

abundance: once; v_gene: TRBV6-5; j_gene: TRBJ1-2; d_gene: -; CDR3aa: CASMRPNMGGYTF; CDR3nt: TGTGCCAGCATGAGGCCGAACATGGGTGGCTACACCTTC
abundance: -; v_gene: TRBV29-1; j_gene: TRBJ1-2; d_gene: -; CDR3aa: CSPSGLPQTF; CDR3nt: TGCAGCCCTTCGGGACTTCCCCAAACCTTC
abundance: -; v_gene: TRBV20-1; j_gene: TRBJ1-1; d_gene: -; CDR3aa: CSSPVGGEAFF; CDR3nt: TGCAGTTCCCCGGTCGGGGGGGAAGCTTTCTTT
abundance: -; v_gene: TRBV7-8; j_gene: TRBJ1-2; d_gene: -; CDR3aa: CASSLMAGGYTF; CDR3nt: TGTGCCAGCAGCTTAATGGCAGGTGGCTACACCTTC
abundance: -; v_gene: TRBV28; j_gene: TRBJ1-3; d_gene: -; CDR3aa: CASSRGHSWSYF; CDR3nt: TGTGCCAGCAGTCGCGGACACTCATGGAGCTATTTT
abundance: -; v_gene: TRBV29-1; j_gene: TRBJ1-2; d_gene: -; CDR3aa: CSVHTTLYGYTF; CDR3nt: TGCAGCGTTCACACGACTCTCTATGGCTACACCTTC
abundance: few; v_gene: TRBV5-1; j_gene: TRBJ2-2; d_gene: -; CDR3aa: CASSSGGDTGELFF; CDR3nt: TGCGCCAGCAGCTCAGGAGGGGACACCGGGGAGCTGTTTTTT
abundance: -; v_gene: TRBV9; j_gene: TRBJ2-7; d_gene: TRBD1; CDR3aa: CASSAGTEYEQYF; CDR3nt: TGTGCCAGCAGCGCGGGGACAGAGTACGAGCAGTACTTC
abundance: -; v_gene: TRBV24-1; j_gene: TRBJ2-3; d_gene: -; CDR3aa: CATSDQEQDGTDTQYF; CDR3nt: TGTGCCACCAGTGATCAGGAACAGGACGGCACAGATACGCAGTATTTT
abundance: many; v_gene: TRBV6-4; j_gene: TRBJ1-6; d_gene: -; CDR3aa: CASSTDTNSPLHF; CDR3nt: TGTGCCAGCTCCACAGATACAAATTCACCCCTCCACTTT
abundance: -; v_gene: TRBV28; j_gene: TRBJ1-2; d_gene: -; CDR3aa: CASSSLNGYTF; CDR3nt: TGTGCCAGCAGTTCCCTTAATGGCTACACCTTC
abundance: -; v_gene: TRBV18; j_gene: TRBJ2-1; d_gene: TRBD2; CDR3aa: CASSPLLAGGRHEQFF; CDR3nt: TGTGCCAGCTCACCACTTCTAGCGGGGGGGCGGCATGAGCAGTTCTTC
abundance: once; v_gene: TRBV28; j_gene: TRBJ1-2; d_gene: -; CDR3aa: CASRGFSQVYGYTF; CDR3nt: TGTGCCAGCAGGGGATTTTCACAGGTATATGGCTACACCTTC
abundance: -; v_gene: TRBV5-1; j_gene: TRBJ2-1; d_gene: -; CDR3aa: CASSLGGRSSYNEQFF; CDR3nt: TGCGCCAGCAGCTTGGGGGGGCGGAGCTCCTACAATGAGCAGTTCTTC
abundance: -; v_gene: TRBV19; j_gene: TRBJ1-3; d_gene: TRBD1; CDR3aa: CASSRKRPGQAGNTIYF; CDR3nt: TGTGCCAGTAGTAGGAAAAGACCGGGACAGGCTGGAAACACCATATATTTT
abundance: once; v_gene: TRBV5-6; j_gene: TRBJ1-2; d_gene: -; CDR3aa: CASTLLDRYNYGYTF; CDR3nt: TGTGCCAGCACCCTACTGGACAGATACAACTATGGCTACACCTTC
abundance: -; v_gene: TRBV18; j_gene: TRBJ2-6; d_gene: -; CDR3aa: CASSPVEANVLTF; CDR3nt: TGTGCCAGCTCACCCGTAGAGGCCAACGTCCTGACTTTC
abundance: -; v_gene: TRBV19; j_gene: TRBJ2-5; d_gene: TRBD1; CDR3aa: CASTRDPGGAETQYF; CDR3nt: TGTGCCAGTACCAGAGACCCAGGGGGCGCGGAGACCCAGTACTTC
abundance: -; v_gene: TRBV2; j_gene: TRBJ1-3; d_gene: TRBD1; CDR3aa: CASRGQDVSGNTIYF; CDR3nt: TGTGCCAGCCGAGGACAGGACGTCTCTGGAAACACCATATATTTT
abundance: -; v_gene: TRBV2; j_gene: TRBJ2-7; d_gene: -; CDR3aa: CASTEVARPSYEQYF; CDR3nt: TGTGCCAGTACTGAGGTAGCGCGGCCCTCCTACGAGCAGTACTTC
abundance: -; v_gene: TRBV6-5; j_gene: TRBJ2-2; d_gene: TRBD1; CDR3aa: CATRTGGRDTGELFF; CDR3nt: TGTGCCACCCGGACAGGGGGGCGCGACACCGGGGAGCTGTTTTTT
abundance: -; v_gene: TRBV6-5; j_gene: TRBJ2-7; d_gene: TRBD2; CDR3aa: CASRRLAHTYEQYF; CDR3nt: TGTGCCAGCAGGCGACTAGCGCATACCTACGAGCAGTACTTC
abundance: -; v_gene: TRBV10-3; j_gene: TRBJ2-1; d_gene: TRBD2; CDR3aa: CAIAPSGGTYNEQFF; CDR3nt: TGTGCCATCGCCCCTAGCGGGGGGACGTACAATGAGCAGTTCTTC
abundance: -; v_gene: TRBV4-1; j_gene: TRBJ1-2; d_gene: -; CDR3aa: CASSNMDRNYGYTF; CDR3nt: TGCGCCAGCAGCAATATGGACAGAAACTATGGCTACACCTTC
abundance: -; v_gene: TRBV4-2; j_gene: TRBJ2-3; d_gene: -; CDR3aa: CASRLTGTDTQYF; CDR3nt: TGTGCCAGCCGGTTGACGGGGACAGATACGCAGTATTTT
abundance: -; v_gene: TRBV6-5; j_gene: TRBJ1-1; d_gene: -; CDR3aa: CASKQVNTEAFF; CDR3nt: TGTGCCAGCAAACAGGTGAACACTGAAGCTTTCTTT
abundance: -; v_gene: TRBV28; j_gene: TRBJ1-2; d_gene: TRBD1; CDR3aa: CASSFRRGTHYGYTF; CDR3nt: TGTGCCAGCAGTTTTCGCAGGGGGACCCACTATGGCTACACCTTC
abundance: -; v_gene: TRBV2; j_gene: TRBJ2-3; d_gene: -; CDR3aa: CASSELDTQYF; CDR3nt: TGTGCCAGCAGTGAACTTGATACGCAGTATTTT
abundance: -; v_gene: TRBV3-1/TRBV3-2; j_gene: TRBJ2-2; d_gene: -; CDR3aa: CASSRQLSGELFF; CDR3nt: TGTGCCAGCAGCCGCCAGTTATCCGGGGAGCTGTTTTTT
abundance: -; v_gene: TRBV7-8; j_gene: TRBJ1-5; d_gene: -; CDR3aa: CASSFSTDSNQPQHF; CDR3nt: TGTGCCAGCAGCTTTAGTACTGATAGCAATCAGCCCCAGCATTTT